The sequence of this T cell receptor (beta chain) was determined in a study of T-cell reconstitution after alpha-beta-depleted transplantation in children. This clonotype turned up a few times. Unique molecular identifiers tagged the TCRbeta library. TCRdb called the PCR reads again in MiXCR, with one record for every CDR3 protein. The top ten clones hold roughly 3.9% of a sample with more than 550,000 distinct CDR3 sequences, about 10% of them seen once. Trimming removed 1 base from V and 6 bases from J, with 6 bases in between. The CDR3 sequence is 13 residues long. This sequence was found in a human donor who donated a stem cell graft to a child with acute myeloid leukemia. Specimen: PBMCs from the stem cell graft donor, collected from the stem cell graft. The rearrangement links TRBV12-3 or TRBV12-4 to TRBJ2-2; D is ambiguous. This CDR3 is CASSLGQAGELFF. For the CDR3, the DNA is TGTGCCAGCAGTTTAGGGCAAGCCGGGGAGCTGTTTTTT.